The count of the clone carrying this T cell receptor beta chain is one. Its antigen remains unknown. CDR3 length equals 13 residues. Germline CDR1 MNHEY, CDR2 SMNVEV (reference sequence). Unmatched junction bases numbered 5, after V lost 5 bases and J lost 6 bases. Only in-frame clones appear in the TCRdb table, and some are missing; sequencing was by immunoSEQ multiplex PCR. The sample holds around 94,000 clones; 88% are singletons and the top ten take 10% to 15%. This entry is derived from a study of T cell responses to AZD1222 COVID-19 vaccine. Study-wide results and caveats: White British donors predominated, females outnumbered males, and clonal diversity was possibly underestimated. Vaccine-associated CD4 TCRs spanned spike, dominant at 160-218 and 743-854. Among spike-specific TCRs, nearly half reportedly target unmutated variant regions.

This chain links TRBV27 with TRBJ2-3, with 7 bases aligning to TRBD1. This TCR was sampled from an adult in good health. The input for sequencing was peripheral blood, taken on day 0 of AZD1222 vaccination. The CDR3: CASSHRGLDTQYF. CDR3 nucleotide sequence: TGTGCCAGCAGTCACAGGGGATTGGATACGCAGTATTTT.